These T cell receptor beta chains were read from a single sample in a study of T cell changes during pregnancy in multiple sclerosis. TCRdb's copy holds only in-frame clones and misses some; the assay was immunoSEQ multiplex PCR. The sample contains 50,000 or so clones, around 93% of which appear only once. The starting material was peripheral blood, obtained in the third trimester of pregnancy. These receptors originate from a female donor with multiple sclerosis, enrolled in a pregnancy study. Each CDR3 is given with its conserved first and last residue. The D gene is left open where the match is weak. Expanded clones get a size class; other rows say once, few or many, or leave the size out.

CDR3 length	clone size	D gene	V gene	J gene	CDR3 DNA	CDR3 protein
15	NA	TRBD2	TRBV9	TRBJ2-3	TGTGCCAGCAGCGTAAACGGGAGGGTCGCAGATACGCAGTATTTT	CASSVNGRVADTQYF
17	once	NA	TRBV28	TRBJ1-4	TGTGCCAGCAGGCAGGGCTCGGGTTTAACCCGGAATGAAAAACTGTTTTTT	CASRQGSGLTRNEKLFF
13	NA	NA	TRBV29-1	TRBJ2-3	TGCAGCGCCCTCCAGTGGGCTACAGATACGCAGTATTTT	CSALQWATDTQYF
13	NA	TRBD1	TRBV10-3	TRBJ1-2	TGTGCCATCAGTGGAGGGGGCCGCTATGGCTACACCTTC	CAISGGGRYGYTF
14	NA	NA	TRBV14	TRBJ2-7	TGTGCCAGCAGCCAAGCCAACCGAGTCTACGAGCAGTACTTC	CASSQANRVYEQYF
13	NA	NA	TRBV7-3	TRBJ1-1	TGTGCCAGCAGCCGGGGGGGGGTCACTGAAGCTTTCTTT	CASSRGGVTEAFF
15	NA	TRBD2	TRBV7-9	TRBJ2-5	TGTGCCAGCAGTCTTGTTCCAGCGGGGCAAGAGACCCAGTACTTC	CASSLVPAGQETQYF
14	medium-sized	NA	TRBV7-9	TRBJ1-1	TGTGCCAGCAGCTTAGGACAGCTGAACACTGAAGCTTTCTTT	CASSLGQLNTEAFF
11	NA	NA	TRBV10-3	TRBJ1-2	TGTGCCATCAGTGATAACAGGGGCTACACCTTC	CAISDNRGYTF
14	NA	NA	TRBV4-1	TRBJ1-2	TGCGCCAGCAGCCAAGGGACAACAGGCTATGGCTACACCTTC	CASSQGTTGYGYTF
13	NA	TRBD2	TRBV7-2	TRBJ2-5	TGTGCCAGCCTCAGCGGGAGGTTTGAGACCCAGTACTTC	CASLSGRFETQYF
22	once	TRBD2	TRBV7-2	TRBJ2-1	TGTGCCAGCAGCTTAGCCCGTAACCCAACTAGCGGGAGGTTATTCTCCTACAATGAGCAGTTCTTC	CASSLARNPTSGRLFSYNEQFF
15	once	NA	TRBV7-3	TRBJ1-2	TGTGCCAGCAGCGATGGCAGGGATTCCTTCTATGGCTACACCTTC	CASSDGRDSFYGYTF
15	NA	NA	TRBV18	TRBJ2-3	TGTGCCAGCTCACCAGGGGTAGCGGGCACAGATACGCAGTATTTT	CASSPGVAGTDTQYF
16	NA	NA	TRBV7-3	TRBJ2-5	TGTGCCAGCAGCTTAAGGGGGAGGTTGCCGCAAGAGACCCAGTACTTC	CASSLRGRLPQETQYF
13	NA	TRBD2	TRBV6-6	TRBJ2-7	TGTGCCAGCAGTAGCGGGAGTAACTACGAGCAGTACTTC	CASSSGSNYEQYF